The 25 T cell receptor beta chains presented below share a single source sample, sequenced in a study of early T cells in non-severe SARS-CoV-2 infection. TCRdb passed the 5' RACE reads through MiXCR, listing each CDR3 protein once. Altogether about 80,000 distinct CDR3 sequences are present, 12% being singletons, with the ten largest covering 15% to 19%. The material sequenced was whole blood, taken at baseline. The receptors were gathered from an adult who was a healthcare worker with PCR-confirmed SARS-CoV-2 infection or an uninfected control (not recorded which). The donor label of this sample is uncertain.

This clonotype was observed at least ten times. The J gene is TRBJ1-2, the V gene TRBV20-1; D unresolved. This CDR3 has 11 residues. The germline CDR1 and CDR2 sequences are DFQATT and SNEGSKA (reference sequence). Deletions cut 5 bases from V and 5 bases from J, with 9 bases between. CDR3 in DNA: TGCAGTGCTCCCGACGGGTATGGCTACACCTTC. Translated, it gives CSAPDGYGYTF.

This clonotype was seen many times. The chain recombines TRBV24-1 with TRBJ2-1; no clear D gene. Germline lookup yields CDR1 KGHDR and CDR2 SFDVKD. This CDR3 is 13 amino acids long. V shed 0 bases and J shed 8 bases, with 7 bases lying between them. CDR3 amino acids: CATSDLSGDEQFF. The CDR3 DNA reads TGTGCCACCAGTGATTTGTCCGGCGATGAGCAGTTCTTC.

This clonotype was found many times. The CDR3 spells CASSLNRASGGNEQFF. CDR3 DNA: TGTGCCAGCAGCTTAAATCGGGCTAGCGGGGGGAATGAGCAGTTCTTC. The chain couples TRBV7-3 to TRBJ2-1, with 11 bases lining up with TRBD2. In germline, CDR1 is SGHTA, CDR2 FQGTGA. J was trimmed by 7 bases and V by 1 base; bases with no gene match: 6. The CDR3 has 16 residues.

V and J are TRBV5-6 and TRBJ1-2; no clear D. This CDR3 has 14 amino acids. Trimming left V 6 bases short and J 0 bases short, with 12 bases between. The germline V gene has CDR1 SGHDT and CDR2 YYEEEE. Here the CDR3 DNA reads TGTGCCAGCACCCGACTCCGTTCTAACTATGGCTACACCTTC. Its protein is CASTRLRSNYGYTF.

This clonotype was detected many times. The gene calls are TRBV7-6 and TRBJ2-7, with D perhaps TRBD1 (5 bases). The germline gives CDR1 SGHVS, CDR2 FNYEAQ. V dropped 1 base and J dropped 2 bases, with 9 bases sitting between them. The CDR3 spans 14 residues. The CDR3 protein is CASSLGTLAYEQYF. In DNA, the CDR3 is TGTGCCAGCAGCTTAGGGACACTGGCCTACGAGCAGTACTTC.

The chain carries TRBV7-8 and TRBJ2-7; D gene uncertain. V shed 5 bases and J shed 0 bases, with 14 bases lying between them. This CDR3 region has 15 residues. From germline, CDR1 is SGHVS and CDR2 FQNEAQ. DNA for the CDR3: TGTGCCAGCAGCCGTGGTTCGCAGACCTCCTACGAGCAGTACTTC. Translating it yields CASSRGSQTSYEQYF.

At least ten counts were recorded for this clonotype. The chain employs TRBV12-3 or TRBV12-4 and TRBJ2-1; 8 bases fit TRBD2. Trimming took 3 bases from V and 1 from J; bases not matched to a gene: 17. CDR3 length: 20 amino acids. The CDR3 nucleotides read TGTGCCAGCAGTTTCCGAGGGCTAGCCGGGACTAGGAGGTCCTACAATGAGCAGTTCTTC. Translated, it gives CASSFRGLAGTRRSYNEQFF.

The table lists this clonotype with a few counts. This rearrangement joins TRBV7-2 to TRBJ2-7; no reliable D call. Germline CDR1 reads SGHTA; CDR2 reads FQGNSA. The CDR3 is 15 amino acids. V was trimmed by 5 bases and J by 3 bases, leaving 17 bases between them. The CDR3 region is CASSPPGRKDYEQYF. The CDR3 nucleotides are TGTGCCAGCAGCCCACCCGGACGGAAGGACTACGAGCAGTACTTC.

This chain connects TRBV29-1 to TRBJ1-1, with D unresolved. The CDR3 consists of 14 residues. V gave up 0 bases and J gave up 0 bases, with 8 bases separating them. Looked up from germline, CDR1 is SQVTM and CDR2 is ANQGSEA. CDR3 sequence (DNA): TGCAGCGTTGAAGAACATGACATGAACACTGAAGCTTTCTTT. This gives the protein CSVEEHDMNTEAFF.

This clonotype showed up just a few times. The V call is TRBV19, the J call TRBJ1-1; D perhaps matches TRBD1 (5 bases). Trimming shortened V by 4 bases and J by 3 bases, and 15 bases separated the two germline ends. CDR1 and CDR2 from the germline V gene are LNHDA and SQIVND (reference sequence). This CDR3 comprises 15 residues. As DNA, the CDR3 is TGTGCCAGTAGTAGGGGCCGCCTGGGGTACACTGAAGCTTTCTTT. Protein: CASSRGRLGYTEAFF.

The V call is TRBV12-3 or TRBV12-4, the J call TRBJ1-4; D is uncertain. The CDR3 is 16 residues long. The germline V and J ends were trimmed by 7 bases and 1 base, with 16 bases remaining between them. CDR3 loop: CASTLSHGVTNEKLFF. CDR3 DNA: TGTGCCAGCACCCTCAGCCACGGGGTAACTAATGAAAAACTGTTTTTT.

This clonotype was seen repeatedly, ten times or more. The chain recombines TRBV18 with TRBJ2-5, with D unresolved. Germline V gene data show CDR1 as KGHSH and CDR2 as LQKENI. CDR3 length equals 12 residues. V was shortened by 8 bases and J by 4 bases, with 11 bases between the two germline ends. Written as DNA, the CDR3 is TGTGCCAGCAGTCCCCCAGGAGAGACCCAGTACTTC. It translates to CASSPPGETQYF.

This clonotype has only a few counts. This chain links TRBV7-2 with TRBJ2-1, with D hard to call. V was trimmed by 5 bases and J by 4 bases, leaving 9 bases between them. Germline-derived CDR1 and CDR2 are SGHTA and FQGNSA. CDR3 length equals 13 residues. CDR3 sequence reads: CASSPIRYNEQFF. The CDR3 DNA reads as TGTGCCAGCAGCCCGATAAGGTACAATGAGCAGTTCTTC.

The sample holds many counts of this clonotype. This sequence joins TRBV24-1 and TRBJ2-3, with D uncertain. Trimming pared 5 bases from V and 0 bases from J, leaving 2 bases between. Germline-derived CDR1 and CDR2 are KGHDR and SFDVKD. This CDR3 spans 12 amino acids. DNA for the CDR3: TGTGCCACCAGTGGGAGCACAGATACGCAGTATTTT. Protein sequence: CATSGSTDTQYF.

There are many counts of this clonotype. This chain joins TRBV19 and TRBJ2-1; 7 bases align to TRBD2. In germline, CDR1 is LNHDA, CDR2 SQIVND (reference sequence). The V segment lost 0 bases and the J segment 7 bases; nucleotides outside the gene matches: 15. This CDR3 spans 18 amino acids. The CDR3 here is CASSIEPGRAGNRNEQFF. The CDR3 DNA sequence: TGTGCCAGTAGTATAGAGCCTGGAAGAGCGGGGAACAGGAATGAGCAGTTCTTC.

This clonotype has more than one count but fewer than ten. The CDR3 end shows no conserved phenylalanine or tryptophan, and so a read error is likely. It is unclear where the CDR3 begins or ends on the DNA, so no DNA is shown, and the CDR3 is as TCRdb lists it. The V gene is TRBV2, the J gene TRBJ2-1; TRBD2 reflects the table's D call only, with no check against the DNA. Germline V lookup: CDR1 SNHLY, CDR2 FYNNEI. Including both end residues, the CDR3 is 11 amino acids long. CDR3 protein: CASPGPGTSVL.

This clonotype was detected a few times. The V gene is TRBV4-2, the J gene TRBJ2-1; 7 nucleotides match TRBD1. J lost 0 bases, V lost 8 bases, and 7 bases had no gene match. The germline V gene encodes CDR1 LGHNA and CDR2 YNFKEQ. This CDR3 is built from 15 residues. This CDR3 reads CASGTENNSYNEQFF. CDR3 sequence (DNA): TGTGCCAGCGGGACAGAGAACAACTCCTACAATGAGCAGTTCTTC.

This clonotype was picked up a small number of times. The chain combines TRBV5-1 with TRBJ2-3; D tentatively fits TRBD1 or TRBD2 (5 bases each). V lost 0 bases to trimming and J lost 13 bases, with 24 bases between them. This CDR3 contains 16 residues. Germline V lookup: CDR1 SGHRS, CDR2 YFSETQ. CDR3 protein: CASSLGGGPSPLEEYF. Written as DNA, the CDR3 is TGCGCCAGCAGCTTGGGTGGGGGACCTAGCCCCCTGGAGGAGTATTTT.

About this clonotype: It may be a read error: a sequence one base away is much more abundant. The chain is built from TRBV6-5 and TRBJ2-1, with 8 nucleotides matching TRBD2. CDR3 size: 16 residues. In germline, CDR1 is MNHEY, CDR2 SVGAGI. The CDR3 reads CASSQKSGSAYNVQFF. As DNA, the CDR3 is TGTGCCAGCAGCCAAAAGAGCGGGAGCGCCTACAATGTGCAGTTCTTC.

The chain couples TRBV20-1 to TRBJ2-2; TRBD2 is a possible D gene (6 bases). The CDR3 consists of 14 residues. Trimming cost V 5 bases and J 0 bases, with 10 bases left between them. Germline lookup yields CDR1 DFQATT and CDR2 SNEGSKA (reference sequence). This CDR3 is CSAPTSSNTGELFF. CDR3 nucleotides: TGCAGTGCTCCAACTAGCTCGAACACCGGGGAGCTGTTTTTT.

This chain joins TRBV9 and TRBJ2-7; D is unresolved. The germline gives CDR1 SGDLS, CDR2 YYNGEE. Trimming removed 0 bases at V and 1 base at J, with 8 bases between. This CDR3 spans 14 amino acids. This CDR3 is CASSVDTRSYEQYF. In DNA, the CDR3 is TGTGCCAGCAGCGTAGACACCAGATCCTACGAGCAGTACTTC.

The genes are TRBV9 and TRBJ1-2, with TRBD1 identical over 8 bases. This CDR3 has 14 residues. The ends lost 0 bases at V and 2 bases at J; junction bases unmatched: 0. From germline, CDR1 is SGDLS and CDR2 YYNGEE. The CDR3 DNA is TGTGCCAGCAGCGTAGGACAGGGGAACTATGGCTACACCTTC. Translation: CASSVGQGNYGYTF. The full variable domain, rest sourced from reference TRBV9 and TRBJ1-2, is DSGVTQTPKHLITATGQRVTLRCSPRSGDLSVYWYQQSLDQGLQFLIQYYNGEERAKGNILERFSAQQFPDLHSELNLSSLELGDSALYFCASSVGQGNYGYTFGSGTRLTVV.

This sequence joins TRBV18 and TRBJ1-5; D is perhaps TRBD1 (5 bases). The length of the CDR3 is 18 residues. The V gene lost 0 bases and the J gene lost 5 bases, with 20 bases spanning the gap. Germline V gives CDR1 KGHSH, CDR2 LQKENI. The CDR3 DNA is TGTGCCAGCTCACCACCGGGGGGATTGGGGGAAAGGCATCAGCCCCAGCATTTT. This sequence encodes CASSPPGGLGERHQPQHF.

This clonotype was counted ten times or more. The CDR3 sequence: CASSRKPGQGYEQYF. In DNA, the CDR3 is TGTGCCAGCAGTAGAAAACCCGGACAGGGCTACGAGCAGTACTTC. V and J are TRBV27 and TRBJ2-7, with TRBD1 matching over 8 bases. The germline CDR1 and CDR2 sequences are MNHEY and SMNVEV (reference sequence). The CDR3 has 15 residues. The V segment lost 5 bases and the J segment 3 bases; nucleotides outside the gene matches: 9.

The chain has TRBV7-2 and TRBJ2-2; 7 bases match TRBD2. Trimming took 5 bases from V and 6 from J; bases not matched to a gene: 9. The length of the CDR3 is 15 residues. CDR1 is SGHTA, CDR2 FQGNSA, per germline. CDR3 nucleotide sequence: TGTGCCAGCAGCCCCGACGACGGACTAGCCGGGGAGCTGTTTTTT. Its translation is CASSPDDGLAGELFF.